The text below deals with one T cell receptor (beta chain). The germline V gene has CDR1 MGHRA and CDR2 YSYEKL. The CDR3 has 21 amino acids. Trimming took off 0 bases at V and 0 bases at J, with 21 bases between the two ends. This sample is drawn from a study of blood T cell repertoires in COVID-19. Study overall: Collection of acute and convalescent COVID-19 samples took place in the United States, Italy and Spain. Sources were T cells, B-cell-depleted T cells, or PBMCs; the material itself was cDNA or gDNA.

Original processing notes: Reference gene primer amplification yielded estimated nucleated cell counts. TCRdb's table, derived via immunoSEQ multiplex PCR, lists solely in-frame clones and lacks some. V, J and clone size are those of that table, while D and trimming were read from the DNA. The table lists hundreds of thousands of clones, approximately 90% of them singletons. Seattle researchers signed up patients amid active infection and tracked them longitudinally. V is TRBV4-1 and J is TRBJ2-6; tentatively, D is TRBD1 (6 bases). The sample comprised peripheral blood. The source is a man aged 60 to 75 with COVID-19, enrolled during active disease. CDR3 in DNA: TGCGCCAGCAGCCAAGATAATGGTGGACAGAGGATCCGCTCTGGGGCCAACGTCCTGACTTTC. Its translation: CASSQDNGGQRIRSGANVLTF.